The rows below give T cell receptor beta chains drawn from one sample of a study of human T cells and chemical hapten exposure. A single record per CDR3 protein comes from TCRdb applying MiXCR to the RACE reads. The sample gives about 73,000 distinct CDR3 sequences, 8.5% of which show up once; 3% to 4.5% is in the top ten. The sample consisted of whole blood, taken in connection with sensitization to the hapten diphenylcyclopropenone (DPC). The receptors derive from a woman aged 45-65 years with alopecia areata. Some clones in this sample may be carry-over from other donors' samples. Each CDR3 is given with its conserved first and last residue. D genes are given only for firm matches. Clone size is not always given. Where it is, it says once, few, many or a class for expanded clones.

v_call	d_call	clone_size	j_call	cdr3_nt	cdr3_aa
TRBV7-2	-	few	TRBJ2-7	TGTGCCAGCAGCTCCCGGTCCACCTACGAGCAGTACTTC	CASSSRSTYEQYF
TRBV7-2	-	few	TRBJ2-5	TGTGCCAGCAGCTTATCTGCCCTGGGGGCGGAGACCCAGTACTTC	CASSLSALGAETQYF
TRBV7-9	TRBD2	-	TRBJ2-6	TGTGCCAGCAGCCCGACTGGCGGGAGAGGTGGGGCCAACGTCCTGACTTTC	CASSPTGGRGGANVLTF
TRBV28	TRBD2	few	TRBJ2-7	TGTGCCAGCAGCCCACCGGGACTAGCCCACTACGAGCAGTACTTC	CASSPPGLAHYEQYF
TRBV28	-	many	TRBJ2-2	TGTGCCAGCAGTCTCGGGCGACGGATGAACACCGGGGAGCTGTTTTTT	CASSLGRRMNTGELFF
TRBV29-1	-	many	TRBJ1-3	TGCAGCGTCCACGGGGAACGCTCTGGAAACACCATATATTTT	CSVHGERSGNTIYF
TRBV7-2	TRBD2	few	TRBJ2-5	TGTGCCAGCAGCTTAGTAGCGGGAAACCAAGAGACCCAGTACTTC	CASSLVAGNQETQYF
TRBV5-1	TRBD1	many	TRBJ1-4	TGCGCCAGCAGCTCCTCGGACAGGGGGGAAAAACTGTTTTTT	CASSSSDRGEKLFF
TRBV9	-	few	TRBJ1-5	TGTGCCAGCAGCGTAGGAAATCAGCCCCAGCATTTT	CASSVGNQPQHF
TRBV11-2	TRBD1	many	TRBJ1-1	TGTGCCAGCAGTTTGTTCCCGGGACAGGGTAACACTGAAGCTTTCTTT	CASSLFPGQGNTEAFF
TRBV4-1	-	few	TRBJ2-1	TGCGCCAGCAGCGACGGGGGGCGTGAGCAGTTCTTC	CASSDGGREQFF
TRBV12-3/TRBV12-4	TRBD1	few	TRBJ1-1	TGTGCCAGCAGTCTGACAGGGGGCGTCGGGAACACTGAAGCTTTCTTT	CASSLTGGVGNTEAFF
TRBV5-4	-	-	TRBJ1-1	TGTGCCAGCAGCCGAAAGGTATTGGACGGAGAAGCTTTCTTT	CASSRKVLDGEAFF
TRBV23-1	-	few	TRBJ2-7	TGCGCCAGCAGTCAGAGGGACGTCTACGAGCAGTACTTC	CASSQRDVYEQYF
TRBV10-2	TRBD2	-	TRBJ2-3	TGCGCCAGCTATACTAGCGTTACTAGCACAGATACGCAGTATTTT	CASYTSVTSTDTQYF
TRBV19	-	-	TRBJ1-1	TGTGCCAGTAGTACCACATCGACGGGGGAAGCTTTCTTT	CASSTTSTGEAFF
TRBV11-1	-	many	TRBJ1-1	TGTGCCAGCAGCTTAGGAACAGCCGGGACTTCTGAAGCTTTCTTT	CASSLGTAGTSEAFF
TRBV29-1	-	-	TRBJ2-7	TGCAGCGTTGCCGATGGTGTTATCAAGTACTTC	CSVADGVIKYF
TRBV19	-	few	TRBJ1-5	TGTGCCAGTAGCCCGAGGGGGGAGCCCCAGCATTTT	CASSPRGEPQHF
TRBV14	-	few	TRBJ1-1	TGTGCCAGCAGCCAAGTAGGGGCCGCGAACACTGAAGCTTTCTTT	CASSQVGAANTEAFF
TRBV6-5	-	-	TRBJ1-2	TGTGCCAGCAGTTACGCTCCCAGCTATGGCTACACCTTC	CASSYAPSYGYTF
TRBV11-2	TRBD2	many	TRBJ2-7	TGTGCCAGCAGCTCCTTGCGGGGGGGGAGCTCCTACGAGCAGTACTTC	CASSSLRGGSSYEQYF
TRBV14	TRBD2	few	TRBJ2-1	TGTGCCAGCAGCCGAGAAGCGGGAGGGCCTCGAAATGAGCAGTTCTTC	CASSREAGGPRNEQFF
TRBV27	-	few	TRBJ1-1	TGTGCCGGCTATTTTAGACGGTACACTGAAGCTTTCTTT	CAGYFRRYTEAFF
TRBV10-2	-	many	TRBJ2-1	TGCGCCAGCAGTTCACCCGGGGTTTCCAATGAGCAGTTCTTC	CASSSPGVSNEQFF
TRBV5-6	-	few	TRBJ2-2	TGTGCCAGCAGCTTGGTGCAGGGGATAACCGGGGAGCTGTTTTTT	CASSLVQGITGELFF
TRBV2	-	-	TRBJ2-2	TGTGCCAGTGGGGTGAACACCGGGGAGCTGTTTTTT	CASGVNTGELFF
TRBV5-1	-	few	TRBJ1-4	TGCGCCAGCAGCTTGTCGGCGGGGCAGTCTAATGAAAAACTGTTTTTT	CASSLSAGQSNEKLFF
TRBV18	TRBD1	few	TRBJ1-1	TGTGCCAGCTCACCAGATACAGGGGTCACTGAAGCTTTCTTT	CASSPDTGVTEAFF
TRBV7-8	TRBD2	-	TRBJ2-2	TGTGCCAGCAGCCCCCTCGCAGCGGGAACCACCGGGGAGCTGTTTTTT	CASSPLAAGTTGELFF
TRBV2	TRBD2	many	TRBJ2-1	TGTGCCTCCGGAGCGGGGGCTGGGAATGAGCAGTTCTTC	CASGAGAGNEQFF
TRBV28	TRBD2	-	TRBJ2-1	TGTGCCAGCAGTGCGACTAGCGGGAGAGCCTACAATGAGCAGTTCTTC	CASSATSGRAYNEQFF
TRBV3-1	-	many	TRBJ2-5	TGTGCCAGCAGCCAAGAGGTCGGGCCACAAGAGACCCAGTACTTC	CASSQEVGPQETQYF
TRBV12-3/TRBV12-4	-	few	TRBJ2-1	TGTGCCAGCAGCCGGGACCGCGTACTGGTCTTC	CASSRDRVLVF
TRBV12-3/TRBV12-4	-	-	TRBJ1-6	TGTGCCAGCAGCAGCGGGACATTTGATAATTCACCCCTCCACTTT	CASSSGTFDNSPLHF
TRBV7-2	-	few	TRBJ2-1	TGTGCCAGCAGCTTAGAGGTTCCCCACAATGAGCAGTTCTTC	CASSLEVPHNEQFF
TRBV11-1	-	-	TRBJ1-1	TGTGCCAGCAGCCCGACAGGTGTCGATGATGAAGCTTTCTTT	CASSPTGVDDEAFF
TRBV29-1	-	few	TRBJ1-5	TGCAGCGCCGAGGTGGGGGGCGGGCAGCCCCAGCATTTT	CSAEVGGGQPQHF
TRBV7-9	-	-	TRBJ1-1	TGTGCCAGCAGCTGGGCGGGGGGTGAAGCTTTCTTT	CASSWAGGEAFF
TRBV11-2	TRBD2	-	TRBJ2-3	TGTGCCAGCAGCTTATTAGCGGGGGCCCCGGCAGATACGCAGTATTTT	CASSLLAGAPADTQYF
TRBV7-7	-	-	TRBJ2-5	TGTGCCAGCAGCCCCCGGGGCAGGGGTGAAGAGACCCAGTACTTC	CASSPRGRGEETQYF
TRBV12-3/TRBV12-4	-	few	TRBJ2-3	TGTGCCAGCAGTTTACGGCCCCGAGATACGCAGTATTTT	CASSLRPRDTQYF